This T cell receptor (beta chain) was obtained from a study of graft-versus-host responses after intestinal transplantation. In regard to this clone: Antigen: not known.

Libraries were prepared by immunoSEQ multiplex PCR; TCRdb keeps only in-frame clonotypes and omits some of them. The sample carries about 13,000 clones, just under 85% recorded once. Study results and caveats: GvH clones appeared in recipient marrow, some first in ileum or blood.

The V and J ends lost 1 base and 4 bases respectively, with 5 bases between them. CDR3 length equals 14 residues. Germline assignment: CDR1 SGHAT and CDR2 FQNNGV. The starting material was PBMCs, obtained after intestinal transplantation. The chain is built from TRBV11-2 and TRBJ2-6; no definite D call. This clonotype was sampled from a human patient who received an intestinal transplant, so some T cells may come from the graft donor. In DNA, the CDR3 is TGTGCCAGCAGCTTAGGAGTGGGGGCCAACGTCCTGACTTTC. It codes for CASSLGVGANVLTF.